Following are 8 T cell receptor beta chains from one sample sequenced in a study of T-cell reconstitution after alpha-beta-depleted transplantation in children. TCRbeta library construction was performed incorporating unique molecular identifiers. In TCRdb, the PCR reads were re-called with MiXCR into one record per CDR3 protein. The table lists 600,000 to 700,000 distinct CDR3 sequences, roughly 15% of them singletons. The sample here was PBMCs from the stem cell graft donor, taken from the stem cell graft. Every receptor here comes from a human donor who donated a stem cell graft to a child with acute myeloid leukemia.

This clonotype has ten or more counts. V usage is TRBV20-1 and J usage is TRBJ2-7; TRBD1 is a possible D gene (7 bases). This CDR3 is built from 15 residues. The V and J ends lost 1 base and 2 bases respectively, with 15 bases between them. Looked up from germline, CDR1 is DFQATT and CDR2 is SNEGSKA (reference sequence). CDR3 nucleotides: TGCAGTGCTAGAGGGGGGGCAGGGGGGACCTACGAGCAGTACTTC. It specifies CSARGGAGGTYEQYF.

The table lists this clonotype with a count of one. V usage is TRBV11-2 and J usage is TRBJ1-1; D is unresolved. V lost 5 bases, J lost 1 base, and 14 bases lay in between. The germline V gene has CDR1 SGHAT and CDR2 FQNNGV. The length of the CDR3 is 15 residues. The CDR3 sequence: CASSPRARANTEAFF. In DNA form, the CDR3 reads TGTGCCAGCAGCCCAAGAGCCCGGGCGAACACTGAAGCTTTCTTT.

As DNA, the CDR3 is TGTGCCAGCAGCTTGGGGCTATGGACAGGTAGGGACACTGAAGCTTTCTTT. This codes for CASSLGLWTGRDTEAFF. V and J are TRBV5-6 and TRBJ1-1; 7 bases are shared with TRBD1. Germline V gives CDR1 SGHDT, CDR2 YYEEEE. The CDR3 runs to 17 residues. V trimming: 0 bases; J trimming: 3 bases; junction bases outside the gene matches: 11.

Remarks on this clonotype: Being one base from a much bigger clone, this may be a read error. This chain uses TRBV27 with TRBJ1-2; D is unclear. The length of the CDR3 is 15 residues. From germline, CDR1 is MNHEY and CDR2 SMNVEV (reference sequence). The V end was cut by 2 bases, the J end by 7 bases, with 17 bases between. CDR3 DNA: TGTGCCAGCAGTTTAGGACCCCGCCCAACCAGTGGCTACACCTTC. Protein product: CASSLGPRPTSGYTF.

This clonotype was seen ten or more times. The chain carries TRBV20-1 and TRBJ1-1; D might be TRBD1 (5 bases). The germline gives CDR1 DFQATT, CDR2 SNEGSKA (reference sequence). There are 13 residues in the CDR3. The germline V and J ends were trimmed by 3 bases and 1 base, with 9 bases remaining between them. The CDR3 DNA reads as TGCAGTGCTAGGTGGGGGGGGAACACTGAAGCTTTCTTT. Translated, it gives CSARWGGNTEAFF.

This clonotype showed up many times. The chain links TRBV5-1 to TRBJ2-7, with D perhaps assigned TRBD1 or TRBD2 (5 bases each). Trimming cost V 0 bases and J 4 bases, with 17 bases left between them. The CDR3 has 16 amino acids. Germline CDR1 reads SGHRS; CDR2 reads YFSETQ. The DNA of the CDR3 is TGCGCCAGCAGCTTGGAGTTCGAGGGGAAACTTTACGAGCAGTACTTC. The encoded protein is CASSLEFEGKLYEQYF.

In its sample, this clonotype was seen once. Being one base from a much bigger clone, this may be a read error. The chain joins TRBV20-1 to TRBJ1-5; the D gene is possibly TRBD1 (6 bases). CDR1 is DFQATT, CDR2 SNEGSKA, per germline (reference sequence). The length of the CDR3 is 15 residues. The CDR3 is CSARGNRELNQPRHF. In DNA form, the CDR3 reads TGCAGTGCTAGGGGAAACAGGGAACTCAATCAGCCCCGGCATTTT.

This clonotype was seen repeatedly, ten times or more. This chain connects TRBV20-1 to TRBJ1-1, with D possibly matching TRBD1 (6 bases). This CDR3 spans 14 amino acids. Between the trimmed V and J ends, which lost 1 base and 5 bases, there was a span of 14 bases. Germline CDR1 is DFQATT and CDR2 is SNEGSKA (reference sequence). CDR3 DNA sequence: TGCAGTGCTAGAGGGGGGGCGGTTTTGACTGAAGCTTTCTTT. It encodes CSARGGAVLTEAFF.